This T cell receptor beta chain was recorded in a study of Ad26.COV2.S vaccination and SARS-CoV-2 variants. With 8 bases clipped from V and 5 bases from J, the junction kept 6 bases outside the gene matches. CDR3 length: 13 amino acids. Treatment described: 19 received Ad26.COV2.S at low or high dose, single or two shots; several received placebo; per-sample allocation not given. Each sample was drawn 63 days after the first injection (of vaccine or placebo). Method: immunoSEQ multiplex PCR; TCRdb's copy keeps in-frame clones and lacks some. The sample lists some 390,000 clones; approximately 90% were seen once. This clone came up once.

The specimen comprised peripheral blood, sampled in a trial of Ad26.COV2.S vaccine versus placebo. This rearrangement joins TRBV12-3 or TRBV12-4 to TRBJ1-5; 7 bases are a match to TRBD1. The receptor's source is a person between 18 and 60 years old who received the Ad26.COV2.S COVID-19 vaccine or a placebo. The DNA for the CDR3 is TGTGCCAGCCAACAGGGGTACGATCAGCCCCAGCATTTT. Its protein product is CASQQGYDQPQHF.